The clone carrying this T cell receptor (beta chain) was seen a few times. Its antigen is undetermined. Germline loops: CDR1 LGHNA, CDR2 YSLEER. The CDR3 is made up of 17 amino acids. V lost 1 base, J lost 2 bases, and 7 bases stayed unmatched. This sample was included in a study of post-analysis software for immune sequencing data. At the level of the study: Several disease courses (relapsing-remitting, secondary progressive and progressive-relapsing) of multiple sclerosis were included. General study points: Normalized Chao1 diversity was significantly lower in multiple sclerosis patients than in controls. Patients had higher frequencies than controls of roughly 5 TRBV segments, including TRBV5-6, TRBV5-1 and TRBV20-1. When the samples were clustered directly with F measure, those that had been prepared in the same batch showed strong co-clustering.

The TCR beta cDNA libraries carried unique molecular identifiers. cDNA molecules numbering some 500,000 came from roughly 1 to 10 million T cells. TCRdb passed the PCR reads through MiXCR, listing each CDR3 protein once. The table lists about 770,000 distinct CDR3 sequences, about half of them singletons, with 4.9% in the top ten. This sequence joins TRBV4-3 and TRBJ2-1; the match to TRBD2 covers 8 bases. What was sequenced was blood. The source of this sequence is a girl aged 5 to 17 with multiple sclerosis. CDR3 region: CASSQVWTSPTYNEQFF. In DNA, the CDR3 is TGCGCCAGCAGCCAAGTTTGGACTAGCCCGACCTACAATGAGCAGTTCTTC.